This T cell receptor beta chain is from a study of blood T cell repertoires in COVID-19. Study information: The United States, Italy and Spain supplied acute and convalescent COVID-19 samples.

In germline, CDR1 is SQVTM, CDR2 ANQGSEA. V was shortened by 4 bases and J by 8 bases, with 8 bases between the two germline ends. The CDR3 totals 10 residues. Assay: immunoSEQ multiplex PCR; the TCRdb copy retains only in-frame clones and omits some. The sample includes about 270,000 clones, about 91% of them seen just once. Sequenced sample: PBMCs or T cells enriched from blood (not recorded which). V and J are TRBV29-1 and TRBJ1-1; D call uncertain. The sequence came from a man aged 40-55 years who had been exposed to COVID-19. Here the CDR3 reads CSVVGHEAFF. The CDR3 DNA sequence: TGCAGCGTTGTGGGCCACGAAGCTTTCTTT.